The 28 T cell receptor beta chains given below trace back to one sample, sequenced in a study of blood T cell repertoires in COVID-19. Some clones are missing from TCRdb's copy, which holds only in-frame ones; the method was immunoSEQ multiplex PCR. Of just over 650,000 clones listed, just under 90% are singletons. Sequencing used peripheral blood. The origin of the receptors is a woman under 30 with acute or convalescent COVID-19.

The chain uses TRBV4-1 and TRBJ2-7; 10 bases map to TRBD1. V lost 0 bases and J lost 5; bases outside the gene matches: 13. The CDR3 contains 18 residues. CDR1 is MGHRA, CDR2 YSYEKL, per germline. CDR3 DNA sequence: TGCGCCAGCAGCCAAGATTCGGCCCTGACAGGGGGCCAGAACGAGCAGTACTTC. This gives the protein CASSQDSALTGGQNEQYF.

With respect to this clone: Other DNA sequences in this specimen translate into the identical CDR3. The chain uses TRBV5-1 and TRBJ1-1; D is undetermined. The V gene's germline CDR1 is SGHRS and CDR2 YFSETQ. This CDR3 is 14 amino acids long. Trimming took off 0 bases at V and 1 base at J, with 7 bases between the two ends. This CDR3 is CASSLVSGNTEAFF. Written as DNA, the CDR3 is TGCGCCAGCAGCTTGGTTTCGGGGAACACTGAAGCTTTCTTT.

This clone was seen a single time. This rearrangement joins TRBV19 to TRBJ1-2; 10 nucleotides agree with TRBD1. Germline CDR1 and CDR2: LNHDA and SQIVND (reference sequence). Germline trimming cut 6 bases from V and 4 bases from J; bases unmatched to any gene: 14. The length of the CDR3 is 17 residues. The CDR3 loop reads CASSNADRGRLSYGYTF. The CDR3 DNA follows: TGTGCCAGTAGCAATGCCGACAGGGGGCGTTTAAGCTATGGCTACACCTTC.

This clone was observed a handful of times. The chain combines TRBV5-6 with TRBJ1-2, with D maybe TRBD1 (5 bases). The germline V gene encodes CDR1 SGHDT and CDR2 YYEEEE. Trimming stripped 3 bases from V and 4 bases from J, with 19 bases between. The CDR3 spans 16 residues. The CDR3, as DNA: TGTGCCAGCAGCTCCCTCTTCTCGGGGGGAGGCTATGGCTACACCTTC. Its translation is CASSSLFSGGGYGYTF.

In DNA, the CDR3 is TGTGCCAGCAGCCCTGCCAACGGGCAGCCCCAGCATTTT. This encodes CASSPANGQPQHF. The chain uses TRBV9 and TRBJ1-5; no firm D call. Germline V gene data show CDR1 as SGDLS and CDR2 as YYNGEE. The ends were cut back, 4 bases at V and 7 bases at J, with 12 bases in the middle. The CDR3 runs to 13 residues.

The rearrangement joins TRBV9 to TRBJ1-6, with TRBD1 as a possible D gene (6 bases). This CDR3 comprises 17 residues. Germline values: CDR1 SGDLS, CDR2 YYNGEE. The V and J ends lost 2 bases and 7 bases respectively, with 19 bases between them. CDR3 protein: CASSVGPYRVLNSPLHF. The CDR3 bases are TGTGCCAGCAGCGTGGGACCCTACAGGGTGTTGAATTCACCCCTCCACTTT.

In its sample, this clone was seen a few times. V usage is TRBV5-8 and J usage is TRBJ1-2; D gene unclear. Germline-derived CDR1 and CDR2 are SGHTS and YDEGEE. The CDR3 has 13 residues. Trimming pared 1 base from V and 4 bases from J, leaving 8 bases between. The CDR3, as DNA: TGTGCCAGCAGCTTGACCGGGTCCTATGGCTACACCTTC. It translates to CASSLTGSYGYTF. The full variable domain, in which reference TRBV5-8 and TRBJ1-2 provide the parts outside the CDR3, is EAGVTQSPTHLIKTRGQQATLRCSPISGHTSVYWYQQALGLGLQFLLWYDEGEERNRGNFPPRFSGRQFPNYSSELNVNALELEDSALYLCASSLTGSYGYTFGSGTRLTVV.

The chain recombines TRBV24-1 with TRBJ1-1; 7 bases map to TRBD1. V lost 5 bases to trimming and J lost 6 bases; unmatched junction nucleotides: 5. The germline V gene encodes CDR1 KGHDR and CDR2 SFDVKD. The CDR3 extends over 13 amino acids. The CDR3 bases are TGTGCCACCAGTGGAACAGGGGTTTCTGAAGCTTTCTTT. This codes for CATSGTGVSEAFF.

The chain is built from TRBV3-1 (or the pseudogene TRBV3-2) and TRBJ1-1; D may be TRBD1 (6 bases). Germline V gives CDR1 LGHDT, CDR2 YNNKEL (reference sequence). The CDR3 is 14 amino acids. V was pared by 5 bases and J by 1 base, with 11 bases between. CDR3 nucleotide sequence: TGTGCCAGCAGCACCAGGGGCGGGAACACTGAAGCTTTCTTT. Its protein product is CASSTRGGNTEAFF.

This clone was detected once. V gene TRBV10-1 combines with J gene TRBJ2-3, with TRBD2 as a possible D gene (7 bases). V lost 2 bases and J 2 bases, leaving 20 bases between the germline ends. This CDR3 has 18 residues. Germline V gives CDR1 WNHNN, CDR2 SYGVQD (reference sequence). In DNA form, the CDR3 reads TGCGCCAGCAGTGAGCGGGGCGGGGGCCATTCCAACACAGATACGCAGTATTTT. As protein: CASSERGGGHSNTDTQYF.

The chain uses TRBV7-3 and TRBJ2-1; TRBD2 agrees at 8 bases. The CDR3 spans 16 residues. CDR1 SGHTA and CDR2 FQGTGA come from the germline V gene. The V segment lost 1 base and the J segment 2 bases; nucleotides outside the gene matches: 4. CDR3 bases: TGTGCCAGCAGCTTAAGGGGCGGGGGGACCTACAATGAGCAGTTCTTC. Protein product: CASSLRGGGTYNEQFF.

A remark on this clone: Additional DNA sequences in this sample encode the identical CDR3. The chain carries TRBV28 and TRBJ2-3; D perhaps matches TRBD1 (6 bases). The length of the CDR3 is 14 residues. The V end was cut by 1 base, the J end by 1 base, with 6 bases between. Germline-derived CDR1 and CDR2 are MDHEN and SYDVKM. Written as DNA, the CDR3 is TGTGCCAGCAGTTTATCAGGGGGCACAGATACGCAGTATTTT. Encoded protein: CASSLSGGTDTQYF.

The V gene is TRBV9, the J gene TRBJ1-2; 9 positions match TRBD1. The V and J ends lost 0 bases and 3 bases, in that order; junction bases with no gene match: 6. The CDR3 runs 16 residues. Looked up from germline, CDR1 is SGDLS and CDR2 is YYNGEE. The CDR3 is CASSVALRQGDYGYTF. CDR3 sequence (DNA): TGTGCCAGCAGCGTAGCCCTGAGACAGGGGGACTATGGCTACACCTTC.

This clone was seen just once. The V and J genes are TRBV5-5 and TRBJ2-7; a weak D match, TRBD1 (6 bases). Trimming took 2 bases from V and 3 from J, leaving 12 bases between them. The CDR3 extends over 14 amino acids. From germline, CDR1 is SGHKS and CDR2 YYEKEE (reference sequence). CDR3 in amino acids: CASSLSQGHYEQYF. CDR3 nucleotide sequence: TGTGCCAGCAGCTTAAGCCAGGGACACTACGAGCAGTACTTC.

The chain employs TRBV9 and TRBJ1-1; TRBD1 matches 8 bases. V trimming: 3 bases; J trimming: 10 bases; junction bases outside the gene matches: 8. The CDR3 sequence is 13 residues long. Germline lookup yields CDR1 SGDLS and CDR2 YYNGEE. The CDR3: CASSEWDRSVAFF. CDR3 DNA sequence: TGTGCCAGCAGCGAATGGGACAGGTCTGTAGCTTTCTTT.

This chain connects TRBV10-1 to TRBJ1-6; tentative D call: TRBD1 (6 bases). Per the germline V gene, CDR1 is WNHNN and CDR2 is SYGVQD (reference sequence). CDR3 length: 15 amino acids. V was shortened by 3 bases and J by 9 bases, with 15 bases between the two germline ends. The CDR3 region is CASSESGQTISPLHF. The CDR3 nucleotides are TGCGCCAGCAGTGAATCGGGACAAACAATTTCACCCCTCCACTTT.

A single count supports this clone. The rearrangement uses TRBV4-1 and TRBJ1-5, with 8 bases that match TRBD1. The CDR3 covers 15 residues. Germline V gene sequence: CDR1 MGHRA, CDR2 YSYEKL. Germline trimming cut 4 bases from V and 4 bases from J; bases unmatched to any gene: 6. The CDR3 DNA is TGCGCCAGCAGCCCACGCGGGACAGGAAATCAGCCCCAGCATTTT. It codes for CASSPRGTGNQPQHF.

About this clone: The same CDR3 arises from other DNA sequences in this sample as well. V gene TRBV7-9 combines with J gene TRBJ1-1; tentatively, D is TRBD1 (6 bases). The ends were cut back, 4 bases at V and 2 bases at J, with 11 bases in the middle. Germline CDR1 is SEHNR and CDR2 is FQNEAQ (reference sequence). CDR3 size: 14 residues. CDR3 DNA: TGTGCCAGCAGCTCCGGGACACTAAACACTGAAGCTTTCTTT. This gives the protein CASSSGTLNTEAFF.

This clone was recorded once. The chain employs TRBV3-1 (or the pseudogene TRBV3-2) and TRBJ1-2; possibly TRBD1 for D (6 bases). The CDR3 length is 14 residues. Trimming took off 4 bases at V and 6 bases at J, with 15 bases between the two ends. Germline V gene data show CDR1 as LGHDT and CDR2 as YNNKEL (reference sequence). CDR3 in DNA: TGTGCCAGCAGCCCCCTAACAGGGCTCCATGGCTACACCTTC. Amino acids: CASSPLTGLHGYTF.

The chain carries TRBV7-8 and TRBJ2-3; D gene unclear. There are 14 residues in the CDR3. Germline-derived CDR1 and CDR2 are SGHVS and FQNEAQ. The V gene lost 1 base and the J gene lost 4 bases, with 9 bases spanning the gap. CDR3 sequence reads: CASSLGPRADTQYF. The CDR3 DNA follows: TGTGCCAGCAGCTTAGGTCCCCGGGCAGATACGCAGTATTTT.

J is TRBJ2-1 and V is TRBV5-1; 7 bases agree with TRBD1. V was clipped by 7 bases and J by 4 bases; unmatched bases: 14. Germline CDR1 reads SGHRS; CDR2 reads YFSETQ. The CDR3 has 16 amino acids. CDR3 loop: CASLLGPGGRYNEQFF. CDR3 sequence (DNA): TGCGCCAGCCTCCTGGGCCCAGGGGGACGATACAATGAGCAGTTCTTC.

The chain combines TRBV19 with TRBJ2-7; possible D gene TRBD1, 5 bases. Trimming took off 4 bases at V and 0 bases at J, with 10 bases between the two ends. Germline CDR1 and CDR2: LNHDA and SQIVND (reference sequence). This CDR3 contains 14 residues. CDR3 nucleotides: TGTGCCAGTAGTAAGAGACAGTTCTCCTACGAGCAGTACTTC. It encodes CASSKRQFSYEQYF.

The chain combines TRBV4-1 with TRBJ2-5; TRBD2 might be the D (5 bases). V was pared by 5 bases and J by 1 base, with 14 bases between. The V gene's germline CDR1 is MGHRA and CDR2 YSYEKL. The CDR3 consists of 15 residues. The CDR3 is CASSSPGVFQETQYF. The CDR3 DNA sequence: TGCGCCAGCAGCTCGCCCGGGGTATTCCAAGAGACCCAGTACTTC.

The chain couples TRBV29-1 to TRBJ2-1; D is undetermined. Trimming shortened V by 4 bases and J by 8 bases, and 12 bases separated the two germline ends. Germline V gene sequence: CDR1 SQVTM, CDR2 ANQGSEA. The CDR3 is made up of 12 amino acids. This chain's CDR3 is CSVVIIGHEQFF. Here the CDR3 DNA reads TGCAGCGTTGTAATAATTGGGCATGAGCAGTTCTTC.

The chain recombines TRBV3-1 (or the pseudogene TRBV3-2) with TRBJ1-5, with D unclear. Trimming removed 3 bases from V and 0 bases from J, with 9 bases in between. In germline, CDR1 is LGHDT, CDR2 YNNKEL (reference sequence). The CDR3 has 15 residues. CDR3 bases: TGTGCCAGCAGCCAGTCTGACACTAGCAATCAGCCCCAGCATTTT. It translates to CASSQSDTSNQPQHF.

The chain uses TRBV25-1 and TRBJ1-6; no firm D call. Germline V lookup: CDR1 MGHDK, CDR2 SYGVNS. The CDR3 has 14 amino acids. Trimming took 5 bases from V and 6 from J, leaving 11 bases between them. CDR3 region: CASSLGSGNSPLHF. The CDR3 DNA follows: TGTGCCAGCAGTCTAGGGAGCGGTAATTCACCCCTCCACTTT.

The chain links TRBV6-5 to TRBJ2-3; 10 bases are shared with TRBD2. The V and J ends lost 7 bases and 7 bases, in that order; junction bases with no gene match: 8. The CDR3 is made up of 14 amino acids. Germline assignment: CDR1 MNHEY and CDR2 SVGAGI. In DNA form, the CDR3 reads TGTGCCAGCACCCAGCGGGGGGGGTCAAATACGCAGTATTTT. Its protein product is CASTQRGGSNTQYF.

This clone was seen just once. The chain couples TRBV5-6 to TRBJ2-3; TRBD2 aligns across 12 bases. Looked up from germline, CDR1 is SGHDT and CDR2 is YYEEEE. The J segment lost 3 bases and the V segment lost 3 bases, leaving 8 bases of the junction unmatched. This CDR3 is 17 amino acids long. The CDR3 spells CASSSRTSGMSTDTQYF. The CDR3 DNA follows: TGTGCCAGCAGCTCCCGGACTAGCGGGATGAGTACAGATACGCAGTATTTT.